The 32 T cell receptor beta chains given below trace back to one sample, sequenced in a study of blood T cell repertoires in COVID-19. TCRdb keeps only in-frame clones here, not all; method: immunoSEQ multiplex PCR. The sample records 75,000 to 95,000 clones, 88% being singletons. Sequenced input: peripheral blood. These receptors were obtained from a man between 45 and 60 years old with active COVID-19.

The CDR3: CASTAVGGTPCYGYTF. Written as DNA, the CDR3 is TGTGCCAGCACCGCGGTTGGAGGGACCCCCTGCTATGGCTACACCTTC. The chain couples TRBV21-1 to TRBJ1-2. TRBV21-1 is annotated as a pseudogene. The CDR3 loop spans 16 amino acids.

The V gene is TRBV28, the J gene TRBJ2-3, with a tentative D call TRBD2 (7 bases). Trimming left V 2 bases short and J 4 bases short, with 13 bases between. The CDR3 spans 15 residues. Germline V gene data show CDR1 as MDHEN and CDR2 as SYDVKM. The CDR3 is CASSLGGAEPDTQYF. CDR3 DNA sequence: TGTGCCAGCAGTTTAGGGGGGGCTGAGCCAGATACGCAGTATTTT.

The chain employs TRBV6-5 and TRBJ1-2; TRBD1 agrees at 9 bases. The CDR3 has 16 amino acids. Germline values: CDR1 MNHEY, CDR2 SVGAGI. The junction had 9 bases not matched to a gene; V was cut back by 0 bases and J by 7 bases. In DNA, the CDR3 is TGTGCCAGCAGTTACTCTCAACAGGGGGCGCGGGGTGGCTACACCTTC. The encoded protein is CASSYSQQGARGGYTF.

This clone was recorded a few times. The chain links TRBV5-1 to TRBJ2-5, with 8 bases identical to TRBD2. This CDR3 has 14 amino acids. The J segment lost 1 base and the V segment lost 1 base, leaving 0 bases of the junction unmatched. Germline V gene data show CDR1 as SGHRS and CDR2 as YFSETQ. This CDR3 reads CASSLTSGQETQYF. The CDR3 DNA sequence: TGCGCCAGCAGCTTGACTAGCGGCCAAGAGACCCAGTACTTC.

The V call is TRBV27, the J call TRBJ2-5, with D uncertain. The CDR3 extends over 14 amino acids. Trimming pared 4 bases from V and 2 bases from J, leaving 11 bases between. Germline V lookup: CDR1 MNHEY, CDR2 SMNVEV (reference sequence). The CDR3 sequence is CASSSRQKQETQYF. In DNA form, the CDR3 reads TGTGCCAGCAGTTCCAGACAAAAACAAGAGACCCAGTACTTC.

V gene TRBV5-1 combines with J gene TRBJ2-7; the match to TRBD1 covers 8 bases. Germline CDR1 reads SGHRS; CDR2 reads YFSETQ. With 2 bases clipped from V and 2 bases from J, the junction kept 15 bases outside the gene matches. The CDR3 extends over 18 amino acids. The CDR3 sequence is CASSFGLRGGQETYEQYF. The CDR3, as DNA: TGCGCCAGCAGCTTCGGCCTCCGAGGGGGACAGGAGACCTACGAGCAGTACTTC.

The chain is built from TRBV9 and TRBJ1-1; 8 positions agree with TRBD1. The CDR3 runs 15 residues. Germline loops: CDR1 SGDLS, CDR2 YYNGEE. Trimming took 4 bases from V and 7 from J; bases not matched to a gene: 12. In DNA form, the CDR3 reads TGTGCCAGCAGCCGTACGGGACAGGTAGGGGGTGAAGCTTTCTTT. It yields the protein CASSRTGQVGGEAFF.

V usage is TRBV18 and J usage is TRBJ2-2, with TRBD2 matching over 10 bases. V lost 5 bases to trimming and J lost 0 bases; unmatched junction nucleotides: 6. The CDR3 totals 17 residues. Germline V gene sequence: CDR1 KGHSH, CDR2 LQKENI. This chain's CDR3 is CASSSGLAVANTGELFF. CDR3 coding DNA: TGTGCCAGCTCATCCGGACTAGCGGTCGCGAACACCGGGGAGCTGTTTTTT.

J is TRBJ2-3 and V is TRBV11-3; tentatively, D is TRBD1 (5 bases). CDR1 and CDR2 from the germline V gene are SGHNT and YENEEA. The V end lost 8 bases, the J end lost 3 bases, and 12 bases lay between the germline ends. The CDR3 length is 13 residues. CDR3 DNA: TGTGCCAGCGGAAGGGGCGTGACAGATACGCAGTATTTT. Translation gives CASGRGVTDTQYF.

The chain couples TRBV18 to TRBJ2-5; TRBD2 might be the D (5 bases). V shed 6 bases and J shed 5 bases, with 13 bases lying between them. CDR3 length: 13 amino acids. Germline V CDR1 and CDR2: KGHSH, LQKENI. The chain's CDR3 is CASSSGVRETQYF. CDR3 DNA sequence: TGTGCCAGCTCCTCCGGGGTTCGGGAGACCCAGTACTTC. The full variable domain, its missing parts supplied by reference TRBV18 and TRBJ2-5, is NAGVMQNPRHLVRRRGQEARLRCSPMKGHSHVYWYRQLPEEGLKFMVYLQKENIIDESGMPKERFSAEFPKEGPSILRIQQVVRGDSAAYFCASSSGVRETQYFGPGTRLLVL.

The chain links TRBV30 to TRBJ2-3; 10 nucleotides align to TRBD1. The germline gives CDR1 GTSNPN, CDR2 SVGIG (reference sequence). Losses at the gene ends were 6 bases for V and 2 bases for J; bases not matched to a gene: 11. This CDR3 comprises 16 residues. The chain's CDR3 is CACLRAGTGATDTQYF. CDR3 coding DNA: TGTGCCTGCTTAAGGGCCGGGACAGGGGCCACAGATACGCAGTATTTT.

The rearrangement uses TRBV25-1 and TRBJ2-2; weak D call: TRBD2 (6 bases). The CDR3 runs 13 residues. Germline-derived CDR1 and CDR2 are MGHDK and SYGVNS. Trimming removed 3 bases from V and 7 bases from J, with 9 bases in between. CDR3 protein: CASSDGGRGELFF. The CDR3 DNA sequence: TGTGCCAGCAGTGACGGGGGTCGCGGGGAGCTGTTTTTT.

The chain employs TRBV10-1 and TRBJ2-7; tentatively, D is TRBD2 (5 bases). Germline loops: CDR1 WNHNN, CDR2 SYGVQD (reference sequence). The CDR3 has 9 amino acids. CDR3 amino acids: CIGVGEQYF. CDR3 nucleotides: TGCATCGGGGTTGGGGAGCAGTACTTC.

This chain joins TRBV5-1 and TRBJ2-1; 9 bases are shared with TRBD2. This CDR3 comprises 15 residues. Per germline, CDR1 SGHRS and CDR2 YFSETQ. V lost 3 bases to trimming and J lost 3 bases; unmatched junction nucleotides: 4. CDR3: CASSSSGNYYNEQFF. The CDR3 nucleotides are TGCGCCAGCAGCTCTAGCGGGAACTACTACAATGAGCAGTTCTTC.

In this sample, this clone turned up once. The chain joins TRBV28 to TRBJ1-5; possible D gene TRBD1, 6 bases. The CDR3 loop spans 15 amino acids. Trimming stripped 3 bases from V and 3 bases from J, with 12 bases between. Per germline, CDR1 MDHEN and CDR2 SYDVKM. The CDR3 spells CASSLIPGHNQPQHF. CDR3 sequence (DNA): TGTGCCAGCAGTTTGATCCCGGGACACAATCAGCCCCAGCATTTT.

The chain recombines TRBV3-1 (or the pseudogene TRBV3-2) with TRBJ1-1; D not certain. CDR1 and CDR2 (germline): LGHDT, YNNKEL (reference sequence). This CDR3 contains 13 residues. The V gene lost 0 bases and the J gene lost 6 bases, with 8 bases spanning the gap. CDR3 protein: CASSQERRSEAFF. CDR3 nucleotides: TGTGCCAGCAGCCAAGAAAGGAGATCTGAAGCTTTCTTT.

DNA of the CDR3: TGTGCCAGCTCCGGACAGGGGCGGGAAAAACTGTTTTTT. The encoded protein is CASSGQGREKLFF. The chain joins TRBV6-5 to TRBJ1-4; 9 bases map to TRBD1. The CDR3 contains 13 residues. V shed 8 bases and J 8 bases; nucleotides not matched to a gene: 6. Germline-derived CDR1 and CDR2 are MNHEY and SVGAGI.

The rearrangement links TRBV29-1 to TRBJ2-1; 9 bases line up with TRBD2. Unmatched junction bases numbered 5, after V lost 4 bases and J lost 4 bases. Germline-derived CDR1 and CDR2 are SQVTM and ANQGSEA. This CDR3 is built from 14 residues. DNA for the CDR3: TGCAGCGTTGTAACTAGCGGGTCTTACAATGAGCAGTTCTTC. Translating gives CSVVTSGSYNEQFF.

The chain has TRBV28 and TRBJ2-5; the match to TRBD2 covers 11 bases. CDR1 and CDR2 from the germline V gene are MDHEN and SYDVKM. V lost 5 bases, J lost 5 bases, and 7 bases stayed unmatched. This CDR3 region has 15 residues. The CDR3 protein is CASSPIAGGPETQYF. DNA of the CDR3: TGTGCCAGCAGTCCTATAGCGGGAGGGCCGGAGACCCAGTACTTC. The variable domain in full, completed from reference TRBV28 and TRBJ2-5, reads DVKVTQSSRYLVKRTGEKVFLECVQDMDHENMFWYRQDPGLGLRLIYFSYDVKMKEKGDIPEGYSVSREKKERFSLILESASTNQTSMYLCASSPIAGGPETQYFGPGTRLLVL.

This clone was recorded once. The chain is built from TRBV2 and TRBJ2-2; D may be TRBD2 (5 bases). V dropped 10 bases and J dropped 0 bases, with 12 bases sitting between them. The CDR3 spans 14 residues. Germline assignment: CDR1 SNHLY and CDR2 FYNNEI. The CDR3 coding sequence is TGTGCCACCCAACTAGACGCGAACACCGGGGAGCTGTTTTTT. Amino acids: CATQLDANTGELFF.

The chain is built from TRBV7-6 and TRBJ2-2; 7 bases line up with TRBD1. CDR1 is SGHVS and CDR2 is FNYEAQ in the germline V gene. With V trimmed by 7 bases and J by 0 bases, 8 bases remained unmatched. This CDR3 comprises 16 residues. This CDR3 reads CASNSTGAPNTGELFF. Written as DNA, the CDR3 is TGTGCCAGCAACTCCACAGGGGCCCCGAACACCGGGGAGCTGTTTTTT.

Only a few counts were recorded for this clone. This rearrangement joins TRBV7-3 to TRBJ2-5; 8 nucleotides agree with TRBD2. Per germline, CDR1 SGHTA and CDR2 FQGTGA. Germline trimming cut 5 bases from V and 6 bases from J; bases unmatched to any gene: 5. The CDR3 is 13 residues long. The CDR3 spells CASSPGGGQTQYF. DNA of the CDR3: TGTGCCAGCAGCCCCGGGGGGGGACAGACCCAGTACTTC.

As regards this clone: Germline and junction disagree at one end, which may indicate a read error. This rearrangement joins TRBV5-4 to TRBJ2-3; D is ambiguous. Per the germline V gene, CDR1 is SGHNT and CDR2 is YYREEE (reference sequence). The CDR3 sequence is 13 residues long. The CDR3 nucleotides are TGTGCCGGCAGCTTGTGGTTCGGAGATACGCAGTATTTT. This codes for CAGSLWFGDTQYF.

The rearrangement uses TRBV9 and TRBJ1-6; possible D gene TRBD1, 5 bases. CDR3 length: 12 amino acids. Germline lookup yields CDR1 SGDLS and CDR2 YYNGEE. Trimming removed 3 bases from V and 9 bases from J, with 7 bases in between. The CDR3, as DNA: TGTGCCAGCAGCGCCGGGGGTTCACCCCTCCACTTT. Residues: CASSAGGSPLHF.

This clone was counted once. The chain is built from TRBV2 and TRBJ2-7; TRBD2 aligns across 10 bases. CDR3 size: 15 residues. Germline V gives CDR1 SNHLY, CDR2 FYNNEI. Losses at the gene ends were 2 bases for V and 5 bases for J; bases not matched to a gene: 6. This chain's CDR3 is CASSELAGVLHEQYF. The CDR3 DNA follows: TGTGCCAGCAGTGAACTAGCGGGAGTCCTCCACGAGCAGTACTTC.

The chain is built from TRBV7-6 and TRBJ2-7; maybe TRBD2 (7 bases). Trimming took 1 base from V and 0 from J, leaving 16 bases between them. This CDR3 spans 17 amino acids. In germline, CDR1 is SGHVS, CDR2 FNYEAQ. CDR3 coding DNA: TGTGCCAGCAGCTTAGTAGGGGGAGGGAAGAGCTCCTACGAGCAGTACTTC. Translation: CASSLVGGGKSSYEQYF.

V is TRBV11-2 and J is TRBJ1-2; no reliable D call. Germline V gives CDR1 SGHAT, CDR2 FQNNGV. V shed 6 bases and J shed 0 bases, with 17 bases lying between them. CDR3 length: 16 amino acids. The CDR3 DNA follows: TGTGCCAGCAGTTTCGCACACCGGGGTTCTAACTATGGCTACACCTTC. Amino acids: CASSFAHRGSNYGYTF.

This chain connects TRBV7-2 to TRBJ1-1; D is ambiguous. In germline, CDR1 is SGHTA, CDR2 FQGNSA. V dropped 5 bases and J dropped 1 base, with 14 bases sitting between them. The CDR3 has 15 residues. In nucleotides, the CDR3 is TGTGCCAGCAGCCTACTACCCTCGGGGAACACTGAAGCTTTCTTT. Residues: CASSLLPSGNTEAFF.

V is TRBV20-1 and J is TRBJ2-3, with D perhaps matching TRBD2 (5 bases). V was trimmed by 5 bases and J by 6 bases, leaving 9 bases between them. The CDR3 totals 11 residues. Germline CDR1 DFQATT, CDR2 SNEGSKA (reference sequence). The CDR3 protein is CSALIADTQYF. CDR3 in DNA: TGCAGTGCTCTGATAGCGGATACGCAGTATTTT.

J is TRBJ1-2 and V is TRBV3-1 (or the pseudogene TRBV3-2), with 9 bases matching TRBD1. The germline V gene encodes CDR1 LGHDT and CDR2 YNNKEL (reference sequence). The CDR3 has 15 residues. Trimming cost V 0 bases and J 8 bases; bases outside gene matches: 7. The CDR3 loop is CASSQDRNRGRGYTF. As DNA, the CDR3 is TGTGCCAGCAGCCAAGATAGAAACAGGGGGCGAGGCTACACCTTC.

The CDR3 region has the DNA TGTGCCTGGAGTGTCCGGACAGGGCCTGGGGGCTATGGCTACACCTTC. Protein product: CAWSVRTGPGGYGYTF. The V and J genes are TRBV30 and TRBJ1-2, with TRBD1 matching over 8 bases. V dropped 0 bases and J dropped 4; count of bases not matched to a gene: 10. The V gene's germline CDR1 is GTSNPN and CDR2 SVGIG (reference sequence). The CDR3 covers 16 residues. The full variable domain, its missing parts supplied by reference TRBV30 and TRBJ1-2, is SQTIHQWPATLVQPVGSPLSLECTVEGTSNPNLYWYRQAAGRGLQLLFYSVGIGQISSEVPQNLSASRPQDRQFILSSKKLLLSDSGFYLCAWSVRTGPGGYGYTFGSGTRLTVV.

The chain carries TRBV6-2 or TRBV6-3 and TRBJ2-6; tentatively, D is TRBD1 (6 bases). CDR1 MNHEY and CDR2 SVGEGT come from the germline V gene. This CDR3 comprises 16 residues. Trimming removed 5 bases at V and 0 bases at J, with 11 bases between. The CDR3 DNA is TGTGCCAGCAGTGGGGGCAGTTCCTCTGGGGCCAACGTCCTGACTTTC. Amino acids: CASSGGSSSGANVLTF.